The entry that follows covers one T cell receptor (beta chain) sequence. CDR3 length equals 15 residues. Trimming stripped 5 bases from V and 6 bases from J, with 20 bases between. Per germline, CDR1 SGHAT and CDR2 FQNNGV. This entry is derived from a study of blood T cell repertoires in COVID-19. The wider study: Samples of COVID-19 (acute and convalescent) were obtained from the United States, Italy and Spain. T cells, B-cell-depleted T cells, or PBMCs supplied cDNA or gDNA.

The table came from immunoSEQ multiplex PCR; TCRdb's copy has only in-frame clones and leaves some out. Among under 450,000 clones listed, 70% to 90% were seen once. The sequence was obtained from a woman in her sixties with COVID-19, enrolled during active disease. Specimen: peripheral blood. J is TRBJ2-7 and V is TRBV11-2, with D possibly matching TRBD2 (6 bases). The CDR3 reads CASSLGTPRPREQYF. The CDR3 DNA follows: TGTGCCAGCAGCCTCGGGACTCCTCGGCCTCGCGAGCAGTACTTC.